A selection of T cell receptor beta chains follows, all from one sample in a study of radiation and T cells in renal cell carcinoma. The repertoire was sequenced with immunoSEQ multiplex PCR; TCRdb's copy has only in-frame clones and lacks some. This table has 4,700 or so clones, 50% to 65% appearing once. The sequencing here drew on tumor tissue, taken from a patient whose treatment included radiotherapy and nephrectomy. These receptors were collected from a man aged 55 to 70 with renal cell carcinoma. Each CDR3 is given with its conserved first and last residue. The order of the fields is J gene, D gene, clone size, V gene, CDR3 DNA, CDR3 protein. The D gene is left open where the match is weak. The listing skips clone size in some rows; elsewhere it reads once, few, many or a size class.

TRBJ1-1,.,few,TRBV6-5,TGTGCCAGCAGTTTACTCGGGGGGAACACTGAAGCTTTCTTT,CASSLLGGNTEAFF
TRBJ1-2,TRBD1,.,TRBV6-5,TGTGCCAGCAGACAGGGGTTTGGCTACACCTTC,CASRQGFGYTF
TRBJ1-5,.,.,TRBV2,TGTGCCAGCAGTGAAGAAGGTATTTTTGTAGGGATCGGGCAGCCCCAGCATTTT,CASSEEGIFVGIGQPQHF
TRBJ2-7,.,once,TRBV7-8,TGCGCCAGCAGTAGAAGAGCAAGCGGCGACTCAGAGACGCTGTACTTC,CASSRRASGDSETLYF
TRBJ2-7,.,.,TRBV20-1,TGCAGTGCGCCCGGACCGAACGAGCAGTACTTC,CSAPGPNEQYF
TRBJ1-1,TRBD1,.,TRBV18,TGTGCCAGCTCCAGACAGGGGGCGAACACTGAAGCTTTCTTT,CASSRQGANTEAFF
TRBJ1-3,TRBD1,large,TRBV2,TGTGCCAGCCGTCAGGGGGTGGAAAACACCATATATTTT,CASRQGVENTIYF
TRBJ2-7,.,.,TRBV6-5,TGTGCCAGCAGGGCAACAGGAAACCCCTACGAGCAGTACTTC,CASRATGNPYEQYF
TRBJ1-5,.,medium-sized,TRBV18,TGTGCCAGCTCACCAGATCGGGGCGGAAATCAGCCCCAGCATTTT,CASSPDRGGNQPQHF
TRBJ1-2,.,.,TRBV7-7,TGTGCCAGCAGCCCTCACCGCGGGGGGAGCTATGGCTACACCTTC,CASSPHRGGSYGYTF
TRBJ1-1,.,.,TRBV5-5,TGTGCCAGCAGCTTGGATGGTCGAGGAGCTTTCTTT,CASSLDGRGAFF
TRBJ2-7,.,.,TRBV5-5,TGTGCCAGCAGCTTGGGAGCCAGGGTCTTTACCTACGAGCAGTACTTC,CASSLGARVFTYEQYF
TRBJ1-1,.,.,TRBV1,TGCACCAGCAGCCAATCCCCAGGCAAGGAGGCTTTCTTT,CTSSQSPGKEAFF
TRBJ2-3,.,.,TRBV30,TGTGCCTGGAGTCTCTCTGGGACAGATACGCAGTATTTT,CAWSLSGTDTQYF
TRBJ1-1,.,large,TRBV11-2,TGTGCCAGCAGCTCCCCTTGGGGTGACACTGAAGCTTTCTTT,CASSSPWGDTEAFF
TRBJ2-5,TRBD1,.,TRBV2,TGTGCCACTCCGGGACAGGGTCAAGAGACCCAGTACTTC,CATPGQGQETQYF
TRBJ1-1,.,.,TRBV5-4,TGTGCCAGCCACCCAGTGCAGGGGTTCGCAACTGAAGCTTTCTTT,CASHPVQGFATEAFF
TRBJ2-2,.,.,TRBV27,TGTGCCAGCACCACAGCCAAGCGGATAATAAACACCGGGGAGCTGTTTTTT,CASTTAKRIINTGELFF
TRBJ1-4,.,.,TRBV7-2,TGTGCCAGCAGCTTACAGGGCACTAATGAAAAACTGTTTTTT,CASSLQGTNEKLFF
TRBJ2-7,TRBD2,.,TRBV7-4,TGTGCCAGCAGCTTAGCTATGACTAGCGGGAGTGTGTTCTACGAGCAGTACTTC,CASSLAMTSGSVFYEQYF
TRBJ1-2,TRBD1,.,TRBV5-4,TGTGCCAGCAGCCCGACAGGGTTGGTTGGCTACACCTTC,CASSPTGLVGYTF
TRBJ2-5,TRBD1,few,TRBV2,TGTGCCAGCAGTGGAACAGGGGGCCGAAAAGAGACCCAGTACTTC,CASSGTGGRKETQYF
TRBJ1-1,.,.,TRBV29-1,.,CSVEFGQGSFF
TRBJ1-6,.,.,TRBV5-5,TGTGCCAGCAGCTTGGGGGCGGAGGCGACACCCCTCCACTTT,CASSLGAEATPLHF
TRBJ1-2,.,.,TRBV4-3,TGCGCCAGCAGCCAAGAGAACAGGGTATCGGACTATGGCTACACCTTC,CASSQENRVSDYGYTF
TRBJ2-1,.,.,TRBV19,TGTGCCAGTAGTCCCGGGGACTGGAAATACAATGAGCAGTTCTTC,CASSPGDWKYNEQFF
TRBJ1-4,.,once,TRBV6-5,TGTGCCACCACCCCGGACAGTCTCAATGAAAAACTGTTTTTT,CATTPDSLNEKLFF